This TCR beta chain is drawn from a study of shared clonotypes between healthy human individuals. Here immunoSEQ multiplex PCR was the method, and the copy in TCRdb shows in-frame clones only, minus some. The sample contains hundreds of thousands of clones, more than 85% of which appear only once. CD8 cells regarded as naive lacked CD45RO, were positively chosen for CCR7, and omitted terminally differentiated effector memory CD45RA+ cells. Unmatched junction bases numbered 5, after V lost 7 bases and J lost 4 bases. The CDR3 spans 14 residues. Looked up from germline, CDR1 is MNHEY and CDR2 is SMNVEV (reference sequence).

This chain uses TRBV27 with TRBJ2-2; 8 bases match TRBD2. The sample was naive CD8+ T cells sorted from blood. The receptor comes from a man aged 25-40 years in good health. The CDR3 loop is CASKRAGVTGELFF. CDR3 nucleotide sequence: TGTGCCAGCAAGAGAGCGGGAGTCACCGGGGAGCTGTTTTTT.